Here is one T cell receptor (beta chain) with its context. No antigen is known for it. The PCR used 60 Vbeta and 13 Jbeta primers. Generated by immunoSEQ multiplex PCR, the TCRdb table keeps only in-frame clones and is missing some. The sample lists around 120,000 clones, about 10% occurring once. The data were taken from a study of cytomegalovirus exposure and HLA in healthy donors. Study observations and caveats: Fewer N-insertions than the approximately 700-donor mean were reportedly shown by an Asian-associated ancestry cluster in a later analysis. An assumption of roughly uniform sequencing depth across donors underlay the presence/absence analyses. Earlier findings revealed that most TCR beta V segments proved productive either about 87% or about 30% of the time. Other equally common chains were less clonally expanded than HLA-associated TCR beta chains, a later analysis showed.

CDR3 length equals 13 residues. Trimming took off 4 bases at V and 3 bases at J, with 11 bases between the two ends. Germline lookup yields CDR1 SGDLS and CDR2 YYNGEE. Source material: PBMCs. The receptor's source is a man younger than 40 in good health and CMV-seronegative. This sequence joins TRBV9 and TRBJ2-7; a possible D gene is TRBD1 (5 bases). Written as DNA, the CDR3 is TGTGCCAGCAGCTCAGGGCAATTCTACGAGCAGTACTTC. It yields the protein CASSSGQFYEQYF.